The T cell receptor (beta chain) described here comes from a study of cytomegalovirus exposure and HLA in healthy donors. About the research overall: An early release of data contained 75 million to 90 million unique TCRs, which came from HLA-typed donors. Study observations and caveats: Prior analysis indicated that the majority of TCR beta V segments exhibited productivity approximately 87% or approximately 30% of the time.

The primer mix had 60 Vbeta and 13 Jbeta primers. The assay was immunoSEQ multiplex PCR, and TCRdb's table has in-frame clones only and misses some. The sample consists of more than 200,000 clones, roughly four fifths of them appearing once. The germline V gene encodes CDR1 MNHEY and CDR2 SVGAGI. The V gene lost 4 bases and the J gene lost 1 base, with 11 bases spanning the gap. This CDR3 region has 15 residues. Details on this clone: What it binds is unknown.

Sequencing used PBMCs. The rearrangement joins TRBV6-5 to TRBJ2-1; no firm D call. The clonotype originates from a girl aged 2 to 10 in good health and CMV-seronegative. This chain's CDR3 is CASSLWVGSYNEQFF. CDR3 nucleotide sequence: TGTGCCAGCAGTTTGTGGGTCGGGTCCTACAATGAGCAGTTCTTC.